These T cell receptor beta chains were read from a single sample in a study of control samples from healthy donors and cancer patients. Assay used: immunoSEQ multiplex PCR; TCRdb lists only in-frame clones, some missing. The table has fewer than 40,000 clones, 93% seen once. The sample comprised PBMCs. All receptors derive from a man aged 40-49 years with colorectal cancer. The CDR3 runs from the conserved cysteine through the conserved F or W. The order of the fields is V gene, D gene, J gene, CDR3 protein. A D gene is named only where the DNA matches it firmly.

V: TRBV18
D: .
J: TRBJ2-7
CDR3: CASSPRSQIMGYEQYF

V: TRBV7-8
D: TRBD1
J: TRBJ1-2
CDR3: CASSSRTGGETGYTF

V: TRBV3-1/TRBV3-2
D: TRBD1
J: TRBJ1-2
CDR3: CASSRKGQGPNYGYTF

V: TRBV5-4
D: TRBD1
J: TRBJ1-5
CDR3: CASSAGDSTNQPQHF

V: TRBV5-6
D: .
J: TRBJ2-7
CDR3: CASSLLGQSSYEQYF

V: TRBV27
D: TRBD1
J: TRBJ2-7
CDR3: CASSFRGQGSEQYF

V: TRBV7-9
D: .
J: TRBJ2-1
CDR3: CASSPNPVGEQFF

V: TRBV5-6
D: .
J: TRBJ2-3
CDR3: CASSLGRNTDTQYF

V: TRBV11-3
D: .
J: TRBJ2-1
CDR3: CASSFVTEGLSSYNEQFF

V: TRBV4-1
D: TRBD1
J: TRBJ2-7
CDR3: CASSPLDRGLEEQYF

V: TRBV7-6
D: TRBD1
J: TRBJ2-1
CDR3: CASSLGQYNEQFF

V: TRBV4-1
D: TRBD2
J: TRBJ2-3
CDR3: CASSQDMTSGGSTDTQYF

V: TRBV5-1
D: TRBD2
J: TRBJ2-3
CDR3: CASSLGLAGETDTQYF

V: TRBV7-3
D: .
J: TRBJ1-1
CDR3: CASRHNTGWDTEAFF

V: TRBV6-5
D: TRBD1
J: TRBJ1-1
CDR3: CASTRTGRNTEAFF

V: TRBV7-2
D: .
J: TRBJ2-7
CDR3: CASSLTVHPSYEQYF

V: TRBV9
D: .
J: TRBJ1-1
CDR3: CASSVLQSDTEAFF

V: TRBV18
D: .
J: TRBJ2-1
CDR3: CASSPPNRQTNNEQFF

V: TRBV7-9
D: .
J: TRBJ1-2
CDR3: CASSLGQTNYGYTF

V: TRBV5-4
D: TRBD1
J: TRBJ1-2
CDR3: CASSADRGWNYGYTF

V: TRBV4-3
D: .
J: TRBJ1-1
CDR3: CASSQDGGRSTEAFF

V: TRBV12-3/TRBV12-4
D: .
J: TRBJ1-5
CDR3: CASSNGGPQHF

V: TRBV19
D: TRBD2
J: TRBJ2-1
CDR3: CASSASGAGEQFF

V: TRBV7-6
D: .
J: TRBJ2-7
CDR3: CASSLALGGEQYF